This T cell receptor beta chain came from a study of T cell responses to AZD1222 COVID-19 vaccine. Study findings and constraints: It should be noted that donors were predominantly white British and more often female, and clonal diversity was possibly underestimated. Spike-wide vaccine-associated CD4 TCRs dominated at 160-218 and 743-854.

Pooled together were second doses at about 4 or about 12 weeks. This clone appeared once. Its antigen is currently unknown. The protocol was immunoSEQ multiplex PCR, while the TCRdb copy is restricted to in-frame clones and leaves out a portion. The repertoire holds about 42,000 clones, with around 80% as singletons. This sequence was found in an adult who received the AZD1222 COVID-19 vaccine. Sequencing used peripheral blood, obtained 28 days after the second AZD1222 dose.

This CDR3 is CAWSGGQGKDNEQFF. CDR3 bases: TGTGCCTGGAGTGGGGGACAGGGGAAAGACAATGAGCAGTTCTTC. This chain connects TRBV30 to TRBJ2-1, with 10 bases aligning to TRBD1. Germline V gene data show CDR1 as GTSNPN and CDR2 as SVGIG (reference sequence). This CDR3 has 15 residues. J lost 5 bases, V lost 1 base, and 5 bases had no gene match.